A selection of T cell receptor beta chains follows, all from one sample in a study of graft-versus-host responses after intestinal transplantation. Produced via immunoSEQ multiplex PCR; TCRdb's table is partial and in-frame only. Among about 15,000 clones, roughly 70% were seen once, and the ten largest hold roughly 25%. Sample: ileum tissue, taken approximately 780 days after intestinal transplantation. These receptors were collected from a human patient who received an intestinal transplant, so some T cells may come from the graft donor. CDR3s include the opening cysteine and the closing phenylalanine or tryptophan. A D gene is named only where the DNA matches it firmly. Only part of the rows carry a size: once, few, many, or a class if the clone is expanded.

CDR3 length	clone size	V gene	J gene	D gene	CDR3 protein	CDR3 DNA
15	few	TRBV5-4	TRBJ2-1	-	CASSPWTTSYNEQFF	TGTGCCAGCAGCCCCTGGACTACTTCCTACAATGAGCAGTTCTTC
16	-	TRBV6-1	TRBJ2-7	TRBD1	CASSEGTGGELYEQYF	TGTGCCAGCAGTGAAGGGACAGGGGGCGAATTGTACGAGCAGTACTTC
13	-	TRBV5-1	TRBJ2-7	-	CASSLARGYEQYF	TGCGCCAGCAGCTTGGCCAGGGGTTACGAGCAGTACTTC
16	few	TRBV27	TRBJ1-6	-	CASSFGRVTYNSPLHF	TGTGCCAGCAGTTTCGGCAGGGTCACCTATAATTCACCCCTCCACTTT
15	-	TRBV6-1	TRBJ2-1	TRBD1	CASRDRGSSYNEQFF	TGTGCCAGCAGGGACAGGGGGAGCTCCTACAATGAGCAGTTCTTC
13	-	TRBV7-6	TRBJ2-2	-	CASSLQEAGGLFF	TGTGCCAGCAGTTTACAGGAGGCCGGGGGGCTGTTTTTT
13	few	TRBV6-5	TRBJ1-5	-	CASSYEGGQPQHF	TGTGCCAGCAGTTACGAGGGGGGGCAGCCCCAGCATTTT
15	-	TRBV6-1	TRBJ1-4	-	CASSPFEGVNEKLFF	TGTGCCAGCAGTCCTTTTGAAGGAGTTAATGAAAAACTGTTTTTT
13	-	TRBV5-1	TRBJ1-1	-	CASSLTSRGEAFF	TGCGCCAGCAGCTTGACATCGCGAGGAGAAGCTTTCTTT
15	-	TRBV6-5	TRBJ2-5	TRBD1	CASSYSRDRAQTQYF	TGTGCCAGCAGTTACTCACGGGACAGGGCACAGACCCAGTACTTC
15	-	TRBV19	TRBJ1-6	-	CASNVGAAYNSPLHF	TGTGCCAGTAATGTGGGGGCTGCCTATAATTCACCCCTCCACTTT
14	few	TRBV19	TRBJ2-7	-	CASSEVGIGYEQYF	TGTGCCAGTAGCGAAGTGGGGATAGGGTACGAGCAGTACTTC
15	-	TRBV6-6	TRBJ2-7	TRBD1	CASSRGTGGHYEQYF	TGTGCCAGCAGCCGAGGGACAGGGGGGCACTACGAGCAGTACTTC
12	once	TRBV29-1	TRBJ1-1	-	CSGVRMNTEAFF	TGCAGCGGTGTTCGGATGAACACTGAAGCTTTCTTT
14	-	TRBV6-5	TRBJ2-7	-	CASSYGGGIYEQYF	TGTGCCAGCAGTTACGGTGGAGGGATCTACGAGCAGTACTTC
15	-	TRBV5-1	TRBJ2-2	TRBD1	CASSSGTANTGELFF	TGCGCCAGCAGCTCCGGGACAGCGAACACCGGGGAGCTGTTTTTT
14	-	TRBV6-4	TRBJ1-2	-	CASSDPWGAYGYTF	TGTGCCAGCAGTGACCCCTGGGGGGCCTATGGCTACACCTTC
13	-	TRBV11-3	TRBJ1-5	-	CASSLVPAQPQHF	TGTGCCAGCAGCTTAGTCCCGGCGCAGCCCCAGCATTTT
18	-	TRBV7-2	TRBJ2-1	-	CASSLSGGRDSKNNEQFF	TGTGCCAGCAGCTTATCGGGCGGCCGGGACTCGAAGAACAATGAGCAGTTCTTC
14	few	TRBV19	TRBJ2-7	TRBD1	CASSPRDRAYAQYF	TGTGCCAGTAGTCCCCGGGACAGGGCGTACGCGCAGTACTTC
16	-	TRBV7-9	TRBJ2-1	-	CASSSLASVRRDEQFF	TGTGCCAGCAGCTCCCTCGCCTCCGTGCGGAGGGATGAGCAGTTCTTC
14	-	TRBV25-1	TRBJ1-6	-	CASSEGLATSPLHF	TGTGCCAGCAGTGAAGGATTAGCCACTTCACCCCTCCACTTT
13	-	TRBV5-4	TRBJ2-7	TRBD1	CASSAGTAYEQYF	TGTGCCAGCAGCGCCGGGACAGCCTACGAGCAGTACTTC
15	-	TRBV9	TRBJ2-5	-	CASSRKGNRVGTQYF	TGTGCCAGCAGCCGAAAGGGAAATAGGGTCGGGACCCAGTACTTC
13	-	TRBV5-6	TRBJ2-5	-	CASSLALLETQYF	TGTGCCAGCAGCTTGGCCTTACTAGAGACCCAGTACTTC
15	-	TRBV9	TRBJ1-3	-	CASSIQPGSGNTIYF	TGTGCCAGCAGCATACAACCAGGGAGCGGAAACACCATATATTTT
17	-	TRBV19	TRBJ2-2	TRBD2	CASSIVRTSWWSGELFF	TGTGCCAGTAGTATAGTAAGGACTAGCTGGTGGTCCGGGGAGCTGTTTTTT
16	-	TRBV6-1	TRBJ2-1	TRBD2	CASSDVGLAGYNEQFF	TGTGCCAGCAGTGACGTGGGCCTAGCGGGCTACAATGAGCAGTTCTTC
15	-	TRBV7-2	TRBJ2-7	-	CASSLGALGDYEQYF	TGTGCCAGCAGCTTAGGGGCACTTGGGGACTACGAGCAGTACTTC
15	-	TRBV6-4	TRBJ2-1	-	CASSVRQASYNEQFF	TGTGCCAGCAGTGTACGACAGGCCTCATACAATGAGCAGTTCTTC
16	-	TRBV5-1	TRBJ2-7	TRBD1	CASSLVSGTGGHEQYF	TGCGCCAGCAGCTTGGTCTCCGGGACAGGGGGCCACGAGCAGTACTTC
13	few	TRBV11-2	TRBJ2-1	-	CASSLGGYNEQFF	TGTGCCAGCAGCTTAGGTGGGTACAATGAGCAGTTCTTC
16	once	TRBV7-2	TRBJ1-3	-	CASSLIGRASGNTIYF	TGTGCCAGCAGCTTAATCGGACGGGCCTCTGGAAACACCATATATTTT
16	-	TRBV9	TRBJ2-4	-	CASSVKGGKPKNIQYF	TGTGCCAGCAGCGTAAAGGGTGGGAAGCCAAAAAACATTCAGTACTTC
15	-	TRBV30	TRBJ2-7	-	CAWSRLRGRPYEQYF	TGTGCCTGGAGTCGACTCAGGGGACGTCCCTACGAGCAGTACTTC
17	once	TRBV7-2	TRBJ1-2	TRBD1	CASSRDNAPGQGYGYTF	TGTGCCAGCAGCCGAGATAATGCGCCGGGACAGGGGTATGGCTACACCTTC
11	-	TRBV30	TRBJ2-7	-	CAWSGHTEQYF	TGTGCCTGGTCCGGGCACACCGAGCAGTACTTC
15	-	TRBV7-2	TRBJ1-5	-	CASSASTGPYQPQHF	TGTGCCAGCAGCGCCTCGACAGGTCCTTATCAGCCCCAGCATTTT
18	-	TRBV11-2	TRBJ2-3	-	CASSLELVLGYGTDTQYF	TGTGCCAGCAGCTTAGAGTTGGTGTTGGGTTACGGCACAGATACGCAGTATTTT
17	-	TRBV11-1	TRBJ2-1	-	CASSLISLALGYNEQFF	TGTGCCAGCAGCTTAATCTCTTTAGCTTTGGGGTACAATGAGCAGTTCTTC
18	once	TRBV23-1	TRBJ2-1	-	CANSQSPRVRSSYNEQFF	TGCGCCAACAGTCAGTCTCCCCGGGTGAGGAGCTCCTACAATGAGCAGTTCTTC
15	-	TRBV12-5	TRBJ1-3	TRBD1	CASAPGQGAGNTIYF	TGTGCTAGTGCCCCGGGACAGGGGGCAGGAAACACCATATATTTT